Described below is a single TCR beta chain sequence and its context. The antigen is unknown. This CDR3 has 12 amino acids. In germline, CDR1 is GTSNPN, CDR2 SVGIG (reference sequence). Deep was the level at which the assay was run. The method was immunoSEQ multiplex PCR; TCRdb's version includes in-frame clones alone and lacks a portion of them. The table lists 2 million to 2.5 million clones, approximately 95% of them singletons. This record belongs to a study of shared clonotypes between healthy human individuals. Study results and limitations: Approximately 5% was the fraction of naive CD4 clonotypes found shared across four donors.

This TCR was recovered from a man aged 18-30 years in good health. The specimen sequenced was naive CD4+ T cells sorted from blood. Subset specified: CD45RA+ positively selected. The rearrangement joins TRBV30 to TRBJ2-7, with 8 bases aligning to TRBD2. CDR3 nucleotides: TGTGTCCTGCGGGGGGCCGGAGCCGAGCAGTACTTC. Translating it yields CVLRGAGAEQYF.